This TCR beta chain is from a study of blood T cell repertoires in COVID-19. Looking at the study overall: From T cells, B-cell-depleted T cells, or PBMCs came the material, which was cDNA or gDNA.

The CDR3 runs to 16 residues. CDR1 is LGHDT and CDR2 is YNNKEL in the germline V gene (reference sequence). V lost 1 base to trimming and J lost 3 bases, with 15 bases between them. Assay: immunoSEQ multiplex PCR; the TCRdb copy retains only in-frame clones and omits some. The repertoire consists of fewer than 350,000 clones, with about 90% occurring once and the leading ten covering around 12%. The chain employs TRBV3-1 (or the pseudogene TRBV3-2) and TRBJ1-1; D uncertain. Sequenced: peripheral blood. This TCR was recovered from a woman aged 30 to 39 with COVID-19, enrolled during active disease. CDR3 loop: CASSQAGSRRYTEAFF. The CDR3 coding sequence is TGTGCCAGCAGCCAAGCCGGGAGCCGGAGGTACACTGAAGCTTTCTTT.